This T cell receptor (beta chain) originates from a study of blood T cell repertoires in COVID-19. Overall study context: T cells, B-cell-depleted T cells, or PBMCs supplied cDNA or gDNA.

Trimming removed 2 bases from V and 6 bases from J, with 12 bases in between. This CDR3 has 15 residues. Germline V CDR1 and CDR2: SGDLS, YYNGEE. Assignment of participants to cohorts was predicated upon participant-reported clinical history. Cohort 3 recovered donors had two negative PCRs, clearance, or symptom resolution. Source study methods: Cell counts per sample came from amplifying reference gene primers. Generated by immunoSEQ multiplex PCR, the TCRdb table keeps only in-frame clones and is missing some. V and J calls and clone size come straight from that table; D and trimming were deduced from the DNA. The table lists a few hundred thousand clones, 70% to 90% of them singletons.

The chain combines TRBV9 with TRBJ1-6, with D perhaps TRBD1 (5 bases). This receptor was identified in a man aged 30 to 45 who had recovered from COVID-19. The sample taken for sequencing was PBMCs or T cells enriched from blood (not recorded which). In DNA, the CDR3 is TGTGCCAGCAGCGTGGTTTCAGGGCCTAATTCACCCCTCCACTTT. It is translated as CASSVVSGPNSPLHF.